This T cell receptor (beta chain) was recorded in a study of regulatory T cells in long-lasting Graves disease. Losses at the gene ends were 4 bases for V and 7 bases for J; bases not matched to a gene: 8. The CDR3 runs to 14 residues. CDR1 is SEHNR, CDR2 FQNEAQ, per germline (reference sequence). Specified time point: persistent/refractory GD, antithyroid drugs over 5 years with positive TRAb. The TCR library used RNA extracted from PBMCs. The TCR beta library used iRepertoire HTBI primers with Arm-PCR amplification of CDR3. MiXCR, applied by TCRdb to the multiplex PCR reads, yields one record per CDR3 protein. The data contain about 290,000 distinct CDR3 sequences, approximately 20% of them singletons.

Specimen: peripheral blood mononuclear cells (PBMCs), collected when the disease was refractory, from a patient treated with antithyroid drugs. The genes are TRBV7-9 and TRBJ1-1, with 8 bases that match TRBD1. The sequence derives from a female donor with Graves disease. The chain's CDR3 is CASSSSRGQGEAFF. In DNA form, the CDR3 reads TGTGCCAGCAGCTCCAGCAGGGGGCAAGGTGAAGCTTTCTTT.